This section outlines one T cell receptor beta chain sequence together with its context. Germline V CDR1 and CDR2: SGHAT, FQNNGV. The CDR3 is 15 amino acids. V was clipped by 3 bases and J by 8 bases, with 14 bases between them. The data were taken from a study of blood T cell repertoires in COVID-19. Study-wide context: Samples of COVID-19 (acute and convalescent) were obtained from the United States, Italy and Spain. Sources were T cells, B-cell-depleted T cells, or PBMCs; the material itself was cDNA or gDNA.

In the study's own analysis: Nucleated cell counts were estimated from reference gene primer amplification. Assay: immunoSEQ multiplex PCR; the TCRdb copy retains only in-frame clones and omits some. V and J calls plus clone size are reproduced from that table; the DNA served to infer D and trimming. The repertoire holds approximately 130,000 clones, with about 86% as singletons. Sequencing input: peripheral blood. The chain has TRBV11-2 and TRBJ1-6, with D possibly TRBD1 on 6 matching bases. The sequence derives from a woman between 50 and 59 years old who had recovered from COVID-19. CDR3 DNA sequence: TGTGCCAGCAGCTTCACAGGGCCGGAGCATTCACCCCTCCACTTT. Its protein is CASSFTGPEHSPLHF. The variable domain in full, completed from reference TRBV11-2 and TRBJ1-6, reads EAGVAQSPRYKIIEKRQSVAFWCNPISGHATLYWYQQILGQGPKLLIQFQNNGVVDDSQLPKDRFSAERLKGVDSTLKIQPAKLEDSAVYLCASSFTGPEHSPLHFGNGTRLTVT.